This TCR beta chain was documented in a study of cytomegalovirus exposure and HLA in healthy donors. Looking at the study overall: A later analysis reported the 120 or so validation repertoires used the same platform as the approximately 670 first-cohort repertoires.

The V and J ends lost 5 bases and 2 bases respectively, with 12 bases between them. The length of the CDR3 is 14 residues. Germline-derived CDR1 and CDR2 are MNHEY and SMNVEV (reference sequence). As to this clone: Its target is not known.

Study results and caveats: The dataset shows that most TCR sequences were rare, while some public TCRs occurred in many donors. Reports showed the classifier diagnosing cytomegalovirus status with high specificity and sensitivity.

Generated by immunoSEQ multiplex PCR, the TCRdb table keeps only in-frame clones and is missing some. The sample carries more than 45,000 clones, roughly nine tenths recorded once. The clonotype comes from a woman in her twenties or thirties in good health and CMV-seronegative. Sequenced: PBMCs. This sequence joins TRBV27 and TRBJ1-1, with a tentative D call TRBD1 (5 bases). CDR3 region: CASSPTGANTEAFF. The DNA of the CDR3 is TGTGCCAGCAGTCCTACAGGAGCAAACACTGAAGCTTTCTTT.